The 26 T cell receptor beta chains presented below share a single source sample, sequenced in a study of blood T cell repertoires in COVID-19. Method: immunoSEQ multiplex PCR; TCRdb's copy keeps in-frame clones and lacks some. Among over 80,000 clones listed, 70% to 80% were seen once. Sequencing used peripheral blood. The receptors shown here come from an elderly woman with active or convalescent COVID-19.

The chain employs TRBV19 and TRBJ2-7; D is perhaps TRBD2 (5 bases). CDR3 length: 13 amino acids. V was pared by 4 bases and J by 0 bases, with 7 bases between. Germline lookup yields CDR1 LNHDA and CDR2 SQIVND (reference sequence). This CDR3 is CASSNRDSYEQYF. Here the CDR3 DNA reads TGTGCCAGTAGTAACCGGGACTCCTACGAGCAGTACTTC.

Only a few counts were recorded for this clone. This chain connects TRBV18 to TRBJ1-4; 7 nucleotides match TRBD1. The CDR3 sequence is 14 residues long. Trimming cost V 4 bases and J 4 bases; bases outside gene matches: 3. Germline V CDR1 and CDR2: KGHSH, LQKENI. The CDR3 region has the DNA TGTGCCAGCTCACGGGGACAGAATAATGAAAAACTGTTTTTT. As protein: CASSRGQNNEKLFF.

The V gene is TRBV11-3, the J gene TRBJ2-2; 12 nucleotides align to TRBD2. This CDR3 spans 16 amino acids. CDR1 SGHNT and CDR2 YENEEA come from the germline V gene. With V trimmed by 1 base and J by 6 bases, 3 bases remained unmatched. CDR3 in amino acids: CASSLGLAGVSGELFF. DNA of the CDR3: TGTGCCAGCAGCTTAGGACTAGCGGGAGTCTCCGGGGAGCTGTTTTTT.

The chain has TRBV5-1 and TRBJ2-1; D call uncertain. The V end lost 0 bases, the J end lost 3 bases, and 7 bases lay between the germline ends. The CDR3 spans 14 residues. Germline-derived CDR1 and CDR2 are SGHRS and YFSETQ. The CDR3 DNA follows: TGCGCCAGCAGCTTGGGGCAAGACTACAATGAGCAGTTCTTC. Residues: CASSLGQDYNEQFF.

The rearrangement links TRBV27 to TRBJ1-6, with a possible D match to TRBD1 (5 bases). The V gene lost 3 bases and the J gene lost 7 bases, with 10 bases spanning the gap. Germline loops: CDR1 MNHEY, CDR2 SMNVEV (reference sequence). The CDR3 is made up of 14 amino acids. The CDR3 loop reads CASSFGRANSPLHF. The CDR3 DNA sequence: TGTGCCAGCAGTTTTGGCAGGGCGAATTCACCCCTCCACTTT.

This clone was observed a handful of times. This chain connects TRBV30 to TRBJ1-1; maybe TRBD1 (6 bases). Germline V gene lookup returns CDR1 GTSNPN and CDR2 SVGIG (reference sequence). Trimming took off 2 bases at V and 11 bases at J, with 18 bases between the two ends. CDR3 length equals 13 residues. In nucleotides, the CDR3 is TGTGCCTGGAGTAGACAGCCGGAGCAGGGGGCTTTCTTT. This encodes CAWSRQPEQGAFF.

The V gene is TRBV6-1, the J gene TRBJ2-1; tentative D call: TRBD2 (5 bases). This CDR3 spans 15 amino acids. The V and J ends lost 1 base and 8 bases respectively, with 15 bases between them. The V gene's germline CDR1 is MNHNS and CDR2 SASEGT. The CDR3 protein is CASSEEIRGWHEQFF. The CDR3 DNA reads TGTGCCAGCAGTGAAGAAATCAGAGGGTGGCATGAGCAGTTCTTC.

The CDR3 is CASRGTGGFLSPYNEQFF. The DNA for the CDR3 is TGTGCCAGCAGGGGGACAGGGGGCTTTCTCTCACCCTACAATGAGCAGTTCTTC. V usage is TRBV28 and J usage is TRBJ2-1; 12 bases align to TRBD1. The CDR3 consists of 18 residues. The junction had 11 bases not matched to a gene; V was cut back by 6 bases and J by 2 bases. Germline values: CDR1 MDHEN, CDR2 SYDVKM.

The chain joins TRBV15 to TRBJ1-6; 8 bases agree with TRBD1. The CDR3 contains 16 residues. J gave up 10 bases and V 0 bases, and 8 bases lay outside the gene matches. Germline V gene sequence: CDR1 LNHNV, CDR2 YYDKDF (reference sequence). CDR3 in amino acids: CATSRDGGQGWSPLHF. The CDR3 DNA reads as TGTGCCACCAGCAGAGATGGCGGACAGGGTTGGTCACCCCTCCACTTT.

CDR3 DNA sequence: TGTGCCAGCAGCCGAAGGGGTCTAGCGGCATACAATGAGCAGTTCTTC. The encoded protein is CASSRRGLAAYNEQFF. The V call is TRBV7-3, the J call TRBJ2-1, with 7 bases identical to TRBD2. The CDR3 extends over 16 amino acids. V lost 5 bases and J lost 4; bases outside the gene matches: 11. Per germline, CDR1 SGHTA and CDR2 FQGTGA.

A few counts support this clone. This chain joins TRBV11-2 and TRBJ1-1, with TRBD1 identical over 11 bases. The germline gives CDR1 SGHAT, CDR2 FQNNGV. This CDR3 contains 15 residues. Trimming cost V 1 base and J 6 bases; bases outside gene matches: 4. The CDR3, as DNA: TGTGCCAGCAGCTTAGGGACAGGGGGCAGCTCTGAAGCTTTCTTT. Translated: CASSLGTGGSSEAFF.

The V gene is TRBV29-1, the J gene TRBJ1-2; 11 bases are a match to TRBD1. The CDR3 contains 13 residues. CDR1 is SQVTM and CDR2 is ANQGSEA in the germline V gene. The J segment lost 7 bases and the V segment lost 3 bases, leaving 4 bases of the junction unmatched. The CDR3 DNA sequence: TGCAGCGTTGATGGGACAGGGGGTTTTGGCTACACCTTC. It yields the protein CSVDGTGGFGYTF.

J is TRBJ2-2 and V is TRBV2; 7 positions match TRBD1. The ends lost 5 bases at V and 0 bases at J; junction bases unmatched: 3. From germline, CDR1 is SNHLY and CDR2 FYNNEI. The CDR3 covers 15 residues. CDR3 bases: TGTGCCAGCAGTACCGACAGGGCGAACACCGGGGAGCTGTTTTTT. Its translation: CASSTDRANTGELFF.

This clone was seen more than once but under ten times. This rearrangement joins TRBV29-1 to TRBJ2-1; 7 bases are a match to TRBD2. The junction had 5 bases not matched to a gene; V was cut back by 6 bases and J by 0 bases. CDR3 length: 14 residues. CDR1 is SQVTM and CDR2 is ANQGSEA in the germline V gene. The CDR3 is CSVRGESSYNEQFF. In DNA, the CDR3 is TGCAGCGTCCGGGGGGAGAGCTCCTACAATGAGCAGTTCTTC.

The CDR3 region is CSVYRESAKNIQYF. In DNA, the CDR3 is TGCAGCGTTTACAGGGAGTCGGCCAAAAACATTCAGTACTTC. The rearrangement uses TRBV29-1 and TRBJ2-4; D is possibly TRBD1 (6 bases). CDR3 size: 14 residues. Germline assignment: CDR1 SQVTM and CDR2 ANQGSEA. V lost 5 bases and J 1 base, leaving 12 bases between the germline ends.

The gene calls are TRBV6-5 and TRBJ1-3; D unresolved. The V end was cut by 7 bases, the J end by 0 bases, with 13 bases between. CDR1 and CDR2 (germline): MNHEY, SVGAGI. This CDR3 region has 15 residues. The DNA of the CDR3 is TGTGCCAGCACTACTACCTATAACTCTGGAAACACCATATATTTT. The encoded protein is CASTTTYNSGNTIYF.

In nucleotides, the CDR3 is TGCAGCGCCCAACTAGCGGGCGGGGGCACCGGGGAGCTGTTTTTT. This encodes CSAQLAGGGTGELFF. The V and J genes are TRBV29-1 and TRBJ2-2; 9 bases line up with TRBD2. V gave up 7 bases and J gave up 4 bases; unmatched junction bases: 10. Germline V CDR1 and CDR2: SQVTM, ANQGSEA. This CDR3 has 15 residues.

The CDR3 region has the DNA TGTGCCACCGAAGAGAGTGGTAGCGGGGACTCCTACAATGAGCAGTTCTTC. The encoded protein is CATEESGSGDSYNEQFF. The chain is built from TRBV4-2 and TRBJ2-1, with 8 bases aligning to TRBD2. CDR3 length: 17 amino acids. V was clipped by 10 bases and J by 0 bases; unmatched bases: 14. Germline V gene sequence: CDR1 LGHNA, CDR2 YNFKEQ.

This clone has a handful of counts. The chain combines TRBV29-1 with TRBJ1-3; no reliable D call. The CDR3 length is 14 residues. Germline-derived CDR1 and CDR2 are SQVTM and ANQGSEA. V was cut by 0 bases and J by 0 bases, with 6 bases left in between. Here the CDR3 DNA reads TGCAGCGTTGAAGACTATAGCTCTGGAAACACCATATATTTT. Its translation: CSVEDYSSGNTIYF.

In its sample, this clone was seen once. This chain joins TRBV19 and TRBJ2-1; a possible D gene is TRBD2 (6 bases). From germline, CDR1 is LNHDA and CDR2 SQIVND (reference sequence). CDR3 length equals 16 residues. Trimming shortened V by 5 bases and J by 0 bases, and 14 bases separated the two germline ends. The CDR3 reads CASSRTKTSSYNEQFF. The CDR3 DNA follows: TGTGCCAGTAGTCGCACGAAGACTAGCTCCTACAATGAGCAGTTCTTC.

CDR3 region: CASSLGRGHRIQETQYF. CDR3 in DNA: TGTGCCAGCAGCTTAGGCAGGGGACACCGAATCCAAGAGACCCAGTACTTC. The chain employs TRBV13 and TRBJ2-5; possible D gene TRBD1, 6 bases. Trimming took 0 bases from V and 1 from J, leaving 15 bases between them. This CDR3 spans 17 amino acids. Germline CDR1 reads PRHDT; CDR2 reads FYEKMQ (reference sequence).

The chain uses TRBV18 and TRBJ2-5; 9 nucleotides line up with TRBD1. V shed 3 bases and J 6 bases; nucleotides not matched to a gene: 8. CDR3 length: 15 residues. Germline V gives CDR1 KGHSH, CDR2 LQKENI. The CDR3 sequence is CASSPNRGRVKTQYF. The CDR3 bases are TGTGCCAGCTCACCGAACAGGGGGCGCGTGAAGACCCAGTACTTC. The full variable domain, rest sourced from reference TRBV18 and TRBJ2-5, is NAGVMQNPRHLVRRRGQEARLRCSPMKGHSHVYWYRQLPEEGLKFMVYLQKENIIDESGMPKERFSAEFPKEGPSILRIQQVVRGDSAAYFCASSPNRGRVKTQYFGPGTRLLVL.

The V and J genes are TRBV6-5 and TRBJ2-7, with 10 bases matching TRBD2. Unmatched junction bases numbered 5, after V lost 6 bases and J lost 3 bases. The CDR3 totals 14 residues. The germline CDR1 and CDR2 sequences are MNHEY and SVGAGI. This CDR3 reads CASSRLAGRYEQYF. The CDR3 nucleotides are TGTGCCAGCAGCAGACTAGCGGGCCGCTACGAGCAGTACTTC.

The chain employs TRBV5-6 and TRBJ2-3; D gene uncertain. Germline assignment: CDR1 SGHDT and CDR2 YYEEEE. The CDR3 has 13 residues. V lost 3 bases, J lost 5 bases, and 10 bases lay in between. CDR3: CASSSRRRDTQYF. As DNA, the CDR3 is TGTGCCAGCAGCTCGAGGCGTAGAGATACGCAGTATTTT.

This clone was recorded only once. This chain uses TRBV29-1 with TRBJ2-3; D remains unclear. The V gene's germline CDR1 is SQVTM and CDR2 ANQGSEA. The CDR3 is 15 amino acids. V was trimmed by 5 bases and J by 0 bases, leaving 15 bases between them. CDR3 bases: TGCAGCGTTCTATCACTCCCCTCGAGCACAGATACGCAGTATTTT. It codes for CSVLSLPSSTDTQYF.

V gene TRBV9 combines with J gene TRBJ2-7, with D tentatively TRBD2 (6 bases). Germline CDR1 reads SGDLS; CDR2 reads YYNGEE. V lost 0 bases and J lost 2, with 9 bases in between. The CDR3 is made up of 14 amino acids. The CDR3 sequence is CASSVAGRPYEQYF. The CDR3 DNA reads TGTGCCAGCAGCGTAGCTGGGAGGCCCTACGAGCAGTACTTC.